These 29 T cell receptor beta chains came from one sample sequenced in a study of STAT5B mutations in CD4+ large granular lymphocyte leukemia. Profiled with immunoSEQ multiplex PCR; TCRdb holds only in-frame clones, not every one. The profile shows under 30,000 clones, roughly 75% of them singletons. Material for sequencing was CD4+ T cells from blood buffy coats. The receptors originated from a human donor in good health.

This rearrangement joins TRBV20-1 to TRBJ1-1, with no clear D. Germline values: CDR1 DFQATT, CDR2 SNEGSKA (reference sequence). This CDR3 is built from 11 residues. V was cut by 0 bases and J by 7 bases, with 6 bases left in between. CDR3: CSARDLVEAFF. CDR3 DNA: TGCAGTGCTAGAGATCTGGTTGAAGCTTTCTTT.

V usage is TRBV12-5 and J usage is TRBJ2-2; 9 bases align to TRBD2. The V gene's germline CDR1 is LGHNT and CDR2 FRNRAP. J lost 3 bases, V lost 0 bases, and 11 bases had no gene match. The CDR3 totals 19 residues. The CDR3 coding sequence is TGTGCTAGTGGTTTGGTACGAAATAGCGGGAGACTGGACACCGGGGAGCTGTTTTTT. It yields the protein CASGLVRNSGRLDTGELFF.

The J gene is TRBJ1-1, the V gene TRBV2; weak D call: TRBD1 (5 bases). The length of the CDR3 is 13 residues. Deletions cut 6 bases from V and 1 base from J, with 9 bases between. From germline, CDR1 is SNHLY and CDR2 FYNNEI. CDR3 residues: CASRADRNTEAFF. As DNA, the CDR3 is TGTGCCAGCAGAGCCGACAGGAACACTGAAGCTTTCTTT.

The rearrangement joins TRBV27 to TRBJ2-3, with 9 bases aligning to TRBD1. The germline CDR1 and CDR2 sequences are MNHEY and SMNVEV (reference sequence). With V trimmed by 5 bases and J by 4 bases, 4 bases remained unmatched. This CDR3 contains 14 residues. CDR3 sequence: CASSPRTGADTQYF. The CDR3 DNA is TGTGCCAGCAGTCCTCGGACAGGGGCAGATACGCAGTATTTT.

This clone was seen only a few times. The chain employs TRBV4-3 and TRBJ2-1; the D is unclear. CDR3 length equals 15 residues. Trimming left V 0 bases short and J 0 bases short, with 6 bases between. The germline gives CDR1 LGHNA, CDR2 YSLEER. The CDR3 loop is CASSQDHSSYNEQFF. CDR3 DNA sequence: TGCGCCAGCAGCCAAGATCACTCCTCCTACAATGAGCAGTTCTTC.

V usage is TRBV6-6 and J usage is TRBJ2-7, with TRBD2 identical over 8 bases. The CDR3 extends over 15 amino acids. The junction had 11 bases not matched to a gene; V was cut back by 7 bases and J by 3 bases. Germline CDR1 reads MNHNY; CDR2 reads SVGAGI (reference sequence). CDR3 DNA sequence: TGTGCCAGCATCCCCGGGGGTAGCGGGATCTACGAGCAGTACTTC. This sequence encodes CASIPGGSGIYEQYF.

The chain has TRBV7-2 and TRBJ2-3, with 9 bases matching TRBD1. CDR3 size: 14 residues. From germline, CDR1 is SGHTA and CDR2 FQGNSA. V dropped 3 bases and J dropped 6; count of bases not matched to a gene: 4. The CDR3 region is CASSLGTGSDTQYF. The CDR3 DNA follows: TGTGCCAGCAGCTTGGGGACAGGGTCGGATACGCAGTATTTT.

The chain recombines TRBV5-6 with TRBJ2-3; D is undetermined. Trimming cost V 4 bases and J 6 bases, with 9 bases left between them. Germline V gene lookup returns CDR1 SGHDT and CDR2 YYEEEE. The CDR3 length is 12 residues. For the CDR3, the DNA is TGTGCCAGCAGCCCGGATCCCGATACGCAGTATTTT. Its protein product is CASSPDPDTQYF.

This clone has just a few counts. V gene TRBV30 combines with J gene TRBJ1-4; possibly TRBD1 for D (6 bases). This CDR3 region has 11 residues. V shed 8 bases and J shed 8 bases, with 12 bases lying between them. Germline V gene sequence: CDR1 GTSNPN, CDR2 SVGIG (reference sequence). Here the CDR3 DNA reads TGTGCCAGGGGGGTAGACGAAAAACTGTTTTTT. Protein product: CARGVDEKLFF.

V gene TRBV5-4 combines with J gene TRBJ2-2; TRBD2 agrees at 11 bases. Germline V gene data show CDR1 as SGHNT and CDR2 as YYREEE (reference sequence). There are 16 residues in the CDR3. V lost 1 base to trimming and J lost 5 bases; unmatched junction nucleotides: 4. The CDR3 loop reads CASSLFLAGGTGELFF. CDR3 DNA: TGTGCCAGCAGCTTGTTCCTAGCGGGAGGTACCGGGGAGCTGTTTTTT.

This clone was seen more than once but under ten times. V and J are TRBV2 and TRBJ2-7; 7 bases are a match to TRBD2. Germline V gene lookup returns CDR1 SNHLY and CDR2 FYNNEI. The CDR3 totals 11 residues. Losses at the gene ends were 8 bases for V and 4 bases for J; bases not matched to a gene: 2. CDR3 residues: CASRGEYEQYF. The CDR3 coding sequence is TGTGCCAGCCGGGGGGAGTACGAGCAGTACTTC.

This clone was observed a handful of times. The rearrangement uses TRBV7-2 and TRBJ2-3; D unclear. The CDR3 runs 15 residues. Germline loops: CDR1 SGHTA, CDR2 FQGNSA. Trimming left V 5 bases short and J 0 bases short, with 12 bases between. CDR3 nucleotide sequence: TGTGCCAGCAGCCAGCGCCGTTTTAGCACAGATACGCAGTATTTT. Its translation: CASSQRRFSTDTQYF. Together with reference TRBV7-2 and TRBJ2-3, the CDR3 gives the full variable domain: GAGVSQSPSNKVTEKGKDVELRCDPISGHTALYWYRQSLGQGLEFLIYFQGNSAPDKSGLPSDRFSAERTGGSVSTLTIQRTQQEDSAVYLCASSQRRFSTDTQYFGPGTRLTVL.

The rearrangement links TRBV7-2 to TRBJ2-1; 12 nucleotides match TRBD2. Trimming removed 1 base from V and 4 bases from J; junction bases left unmatched: 2. The germline gives CDR1 SGHTA, CDR2 FQGNSA. The CDR3 consists of 16 residues. The CDR3 DNA follows: TGTGCCAGCAGCTTAGATCTAGCGGGAGGGTACAATGAGCAGTTCTTC. Translated: CASSLDLAGGYNEQFF. Drawing the rest from reference TRBV7-2 and TRBJ2-1, the complete variable domain is GAGVSQSPSNKVTEKGKDVELRCDPISGHTALYWYRQSLGQGLEFLIYFQGNSAPDKSGLPSDRFSAERTGGSVSTLTIQRTQQEDSAVYLCASSLDLAGGYNEQFFGPGTRLTVL.

V and J are TRBV10-3 and TRBJ2-7; 16 bases line up with TRBD2. This CDR3 is built from 19 residues. Germline lookup yields CDR1 ENHRY and CDR2 SYGVKD. With 4 bases clipped from V and 2 bases from J, the junction kept 11 bases outside the gene matches. For the CDR3, the DNA is TGTGCCATCAGTGCAACGGCCGGGACTAGCGGGGGGGATGCCTACGAGCAGTACTTC. It codes for CAISATAGTSGGDAYEQYF.

The J gene is TRBJ2-1, the V gene TRBV9; D is ambiguous. The V gene lost 0 bases and the J gene lost 7 bases, with 8 bases spanning the gap. The germline V gene encodes CDR1 SGDLS and CDR2 YYNGEE. The CDR3 is made up of 13 amino acids. The CDR3 DNA reads TGTGCCAGCAGCGTAGTGGGTTCTAATGAGCAGTTCTTC. Its protein is CASSVVGSNEQFF.

This chain joins TRBV6-5 and TRBJ2-3; the D is unclear. In germline, CDR1 is MNHEY, CDR2 SVGAGI. V lost 0 bases to trimming and J lost 0 bases, with 7 bases between them. This CDR3 is 15 amino acids long. This chain's CDR3 is CASSYSGMSTDTQYF. The CDR3 region has the DNA TGTGCCAGCAGTTACTCGGGCATGAGCACAGATACGCAGTATTTT.

This clone was counted a single time. J is TRBJ2-3 and V is TRBV7-9; TRBD2 is a possible D gene (5 bases). Trimming shortened V by 4 bases and J by 1 base, and 9 bases separated the two germline ends. CDR3 length: 14 amino acids. CDR1 is SEHNR and CDR2 is FQNEAQ in the germline V gene (reference sequence). CDR3: CASSYGVGTDTQYF. In DNA form, the CDR3 reads TGTGCCAGCAGCTACGGGGTAGGCACAGATACGCAGTATTTT.

The chain uses TRBV29-1 and TRBJ1-2; tentative D call: TRBD1 (5 bases). The V end was cut by 4 bases, the J end by 3 bases, with 12 bases between. Germline V gene sequence: CDR1 SQVTM, CDR2 ANQGSEA. CDR3 length: 13 amino acids. DNA of the CDR3: TGCAGCGTTGGCAAAGGGACTGACTATGGCTACACCTTC. Encoded protein: CSVGKGTDYGYTF.

The J gene is TRBJ1-1, the V gene TRBV5-1, with D perhaps TRBD1 (5 bases). The V gene's germline CDR1 is SGHRS and CDR2 YFSETQ. The V gene lost 2 bases and the J gene lost 4 bases, with 18 bases spanning the gap. The CDR3 consists of 16 residues. The chain's CDR3 is CASSLNYRDPATEAFF. In DNA, the CDR3 is TGCGCCAGCAGCTTAAATTACCGGGACCCAGCCACTGAAGCTTTCTTT.

The rearrangement joins TRBV27 to TRBJ2-3; D is ambiguous. Trimming removed 0 bases at V and 0 bases at J, with 7 bases between. Germline V gene lookup returns CDR1 MNHEY and CDR2 SMNVEV (reference sequence). The CDR3 is 15 residues long. The CDR3 sequence is CASSLSGSSTDTQYF. The CDR3 DNA sequence: TGTGCCAGCAGTTTATCAGGCTCGAGCACAGATACGCAGTATTTT.

The chain employs TRBV28 and TRBJ1-5; 7 nucleotides agree with TRBD1. Looked up from germline, CDR1 is MDHEN and CDR2 is SYDVKM. V lost 2 bases, J lost 5 bases, and 12 bases stayed unmatched. The CDR3 is made up of 17 amino acids. CDR3 loop: CASSLRRAGGIYQPQHF. The CDR3 DNA reads TGTGCCAGCAGTTTAAGGCGGGCAGGGGGGATTTATCAGCCCCAGCATTTT.

This clone was detected only once. The CDR3 nucleotides read TGTGCTAGTGGTACACAAGAACCGGGACTTAGCCAGTACTTC. This gives the protein CASGTQEPGLSQYF. The chain is built from TRBV12-5 and TRBJ2-7, with D perhaps TRBD2 (6 bases). V was trimmed by 5 bases and J by 10 bases, leaving 21 bases between them. This CDR3 spans 14 amino acids. Germline values: CDR1 LGHNT, CDR2 FRNRAP.

The chain combines TRBV28 with TRBJ1-2; D might be TRBD1 (5 bases). This CDR3 spans 13 amino acids. The V gene lost 8 bases and the J gene lost 7 bases, with 17 bases spanning the gap. Germline loops: CDR1 MDHEN, CDR2 SYDVKM. The DNA for the CDR3 is TGTGCCAGCGGCGGCACGGGACTCACTGGCTACACCTTC. This encodes CASGGTGLTGYTF.

The chain recombines TRBV7-3 with TRBJ2-5; D might be TRBD1 or TRBD2, each matching 6 bases. Germline V gene lookup returns CDR1 SGHTA and CDR2 FQGTGA. The germline V and J ends were trimmed by 5 bases and 3 bases, with 16 bases remaining between them. This CDR3 has 15 amino acids. The CDR3 sequence: CASSPRGGTEETQYF. CDR3 bases: TGTGCCAGCAGCCCCAGGGGCGGGACGGAAGAGACCCAGTACTTC.

The genes are TRBV19 and TRBJ2-5; possibly TRBD2 for D (6 bases). Trimming took 4 bases from V and 4 from J, leaving 10 bases between them. This CDR3 comprises 13 residues. Germline loops: CDR1 LNHDA, CDR2 SQIVND (reference sequence). DNA for the CDR3: TGTGCCAGTAGTACTAGGCGGGGAGAGACCCAGTACTTC. Protein product: CASSTRRGETQYF. Looking up the rest from reference TRBV19 and TRBJ2-5 gives the full variable domain: DGGITQSPKYLFRKEGQNVTLSCEQNLNHDAMYWYRQDPGQGLRLIYYSQIVNDFQKGDIAEGYSVSREKKESFPLTVTSAQKNPTAFYLCASSTRRGETQYFGPGTRLLVL.

The genes are TRBV5-4 and TRBJ2-1, with 7 bases lining up with TRBD2. With V trimmed by 1 base and J by 1 base, 8 bases remained unmatched. The germline V gene has CDR1 SGHNT and CDR2 YYREEE (reference sequence). The CDR3 has 17 residues. CDR3 sequence reads: CASSLLGGRLSYNEQFF. As DNA, the CDR3 is TGTGCCAGCAGCTTGTTGGGCGGGAGATTGTCCTACAATGAGCAGTTCTTC. The full variable domain, its missing parts supplied by reference TRBV5-4 and TRBJ2-1, is ETGVTQSPTHLIKTRGQQVTLRCSSQSGHNTVSWYQQALGQGPQFIFQYYREEENGRGNFPPRFSGLQFPNYSSELNVNALELDDSALYLCASSLLGGRLSYNEQFFGPGTRLTVL.

This clone was seen a handful of times. This chain links TRBV2 with TRBJ1-2; TRBD1 agrees at 9 bases. Losses at the gene ends were 3 bases for V and 4 bases for J; bases not matched to a gene: 3. CDR3 length: 14 residues. Germline values: CDR1 SNHLY, CDR2 FYNNEI. The DNA of the CDR3 is TGTGCCAGCAGTGAGGACAGGGGATCCTATGGCTACACCTTC. Translated, it gives CASSEDRGSYGYTF.

This clone was counted a single time. V and J are TRBV5-1 and TRBJ1-2, with unresolved D. The CDR3 runs 15 residues. The germline gives CDR1 SGHRS, CDR2 YFSETQ. V lost 1 base to trimming and J lost 6 bases, with 16 bases between them. Here the CDR3 DNA reads TGCGCCAGCAGCTTGTCCCTCTTCCGGGTGGATGGCTACACCTTC. It codes for CASSLSLFRVDGYTF. The entire variable domain, with the rest obtained from reference TRBV5-1 and TRBJ1-2, is as follows: KAGVTQTPRYLIKTRGQQVTLSCSPISGHRSVSWYQQTPGQGLQFLFEYFSETQRNKGNFPGRFSGRQFSNSRSEMNVSTLELGDSALYLCASSLSLFRVDGYTFGSGTRLTVV.

CDR3 sequence: CASSERTGKAYEQYF. DNA for the CDR3: TGTGCCAGCAGTGAGCGAACAGGCAAAGCCTACGAGCAGTACTTC. The chain couples TRBV2 to TRBJ2-5, with TRBD1 as a possible D gene (5 bases). The J call may be in error: the DNA end matches TRBJ2-7 better. Germline V gene lookup returns CDR1 SNHLY and CDR2 FYNNEI. The CDR3 runs 15 residues.